This entry lists 15 T cell receptor beta chains sequenced from one sample in a study of Ad26.COV2.S vaccination and SARS-CoV-2 variants. The method was immunoSEQ multiplex PCR; TCRdb's version includes in-frame clones alone and lacks a portion of them. In the table there are fewer than 500,000 clones, 75% to 90% of which are singletons. Treatment noted: about 20 received Ad26.COV2.S at low or high dose, single or two shots; about five received placebo; per-sample allocation not given. All samples were drawn on day 63, counting from the first vaccine or placebo injection. The sequencing here drew on peripheral blood, taken in a trial of Ad26.COV2.S vaccine versus placebo. These receptors were obtained from a person between 18 and 60 years old who received the Ad26.COV2.S COVID-19 vaccine or a placebo.

This sequence joins TRBV28 and TRBJ2-1, with 13 nucleotides matching TRBD2. Unmatched junction bases numbered 6, after V lost 7 bases and J lost 3 bases. The CDR3 length is 16 residues. Germline CDR1 is MDHEN and CDR2 is SYDVKM. CDR3 sequence reads: CASTLLAGGGYNEQFF. CDR3 nucleotide sequence: TGTGCCAGCACCTTACTAGCGGGAGGGGGCTACAATGAGCAGTTCTTC.

The V gene is TRBV29-1, the J gene TRBJ2-7; no firm D call. The ends were cut back, 4 bases at V and 2 bases at J, with 6 bases in the middle. The CDR3 has 11 amino acids. Per germline, CDR1 SQVTM and CDR2 ANQGSEA. The CDR3 DNA reads TGCAGCGTTGGGGATACCTACGAGCAGTACGTC. The encoded protein is CSVGDTYEQYV.

The V call is TRBV7-2, the J call TRBJ2-2; 7 bases match TRBD1. This CDR3 region has 15 residues. The germline V gene encodes CDR1 SGHTA and CDR2 FQGNSA. Unmatched junction bases numbered 3, after V lost 5 bases and J lost 0 bases. The DNA of the CDR3 is TGTGCCAGCAGCAGGGGGCCCGCGAACACCGGGGAGCTGTTTTTT. Translation gives CASSRGPANTGELFF. Complete variable domain (other parts from reference TRBV7-2 and TRBJ2-2): GAGVSQSPSNKVTEKGKDVELRCDPISGHTALYWYRQSLGQGLEFLIYFQGNSAPDKSGLPSDRFSAERTGGSVSTLTIQRTQQEDSAVYLCASSRGPANTGELFFGEGSRLTVL.

This chain connects TRBV6-5 to TRBJ2-7; D is unresolved. Germline V gene sequence: CDR1 MNHEY, CDR2 SVGAGI. The V end lost 8 bases, the J end lost 2 bases, and 13 bases lay between the germline ends. The CDR3 has 13 amino acids. CDR3 DNA sequence: TGTGCCAGCCGCCTCGGGCCCACCTACGAGCAGTACGTC. Translated: CASRLGPTYEQYV.

The chain links TRBV4-2 to TRBJ2-3; D is undetermined. Deletions cut 3 bases from V and 0 bases from J, with 10 bases between. Per the germline V gene, CDR1 is LGHNA and CDR2 is YNFKEQ. CDR3 length: 15 amino acids. DNA for the CDR3: TGTGCCAGCAGCCACGACCTAGGTAGCACAGATACGCAGTATTTT. Its protein product is CASSHDLGSTDTQYF.

This clone was seen a few times. The rearrangement uses TRBV4-2 and TRBJ2-7, with D perhaps TRBD2 (7 bases). This CDR3 has 14 amino acids. Germline-derived CDR1 and CDR2 are LGHNA and YNFKEQ. V was pared by 7 bases and J by 4 bases, with 17 bases between. DNA of the CDR3: TGTGCCAGCACCCGTGGGGGGGGCTTATACGAGCAGTACTTC. It is translated as CASTRGGGLYEQYF.

This chain joins TRBV4-3 and TRBJ1-2; D possibly corresponds to TRBD1 (5 bases). The CDR3 is made up of 16 amino acids. V lost 1 base, J lost 4 bases, and 16 bases lay in between. The germline CDR1 and CDR2 sequences are LGHNA and YSLEER. CDR3 coding DNA: TGCGCCAGCAGCCAAGTATCCGGGCAGGGCTTCTATGGCTACACCTTC. The encoded protein is CASSQVSGQGFYGYTF.

This clone was found once. This chain links TRBV5-8 with TRBJ2-7, with TRBD2 matching 7 bases. Per the germline V gene, CDR1 is SGHTS and CDR2 is YDEGEE. J lost 3 bases, V lost 2 bases, and 2 bases had no gene match. The CDR3 loop spans 13 amino acids. The CDR3 DNA is TGTGCCAGCAGCTTACTAGCGCTCTACGAGCAGTACGTC. Its protein product is CASSLLALYEQYV.

V gene TRBV19 combines with J gene TRBJ2-1; D is undetermined. CDR3 length: 14 residues. Trimming pared 4 bases from V and 3 bases from J, leaving 10 bases between. Looked up from germline, CDR1 is LNHDA and CDR2 is SQIVND (reference sequence). CDR3 DNA: TGTGCCAGTAGTAACAGAGAAATCTACAATGAGCAGTTCTTC. It yields the protein CASSNREIYNEQFF.

The chain employs TRBV18 and TRBJ1-6, with a weak D call TRBD1 (6 bases). This CDR3 is built from 12 residues. Germline assignment: CDR1 KGHSH and CDR2 LQKENI. Trimming took off 1 base at V and 15 bases at J, with 10 bases between the two ends. CDR3 bases: TGTGCCAGCTCACCACAACAGGGTTACCTCCACTTT. This codes for CASSPQQGYLHF. The full variable domain, its missing parts supplied by reference TRBV18 and TRBJ1-6, is NAGVMQNPRHLVRRRGQEARLRCSPMKGHSHVYWYRQLPEEGLKFMVYLQKENIIDESGMPKERFSAEFPKEGPSILRIQQVVRGDSAAYFCASSPQQGYLHFGNGTRLTVT.

The rearrangement uses TRBV2 and TRBJ2-3; tentatively, D is TRBD1 or TRBD2 (5 bases each). V dropped 1 base and J dropped 4 bases, with 15 bases sitting between them. Germline V gene lookup returns CDR1 SNHLY and CDR2 FYNNEI. The CDR3 runs 16 residues. The CDR3 loop is CASSEELGPEPDTQYF. CDR3 coding DNA: TGTGCCAGCAGTGAAGAGCTGGGACCGGAACCAGATACGCAGTATTTT.

The chain employs TRBV9 and TRBJ2-2; 11 bases line up with TRBD2. Per the germline V gene, CDR1 is SGDLS and CDR2 is YYNGEE. Germline trimming cut 0 bases from V and 6 bases from J; bases unmatched to any gene: 4. The CDR3 spans 16 residues. The CDR3 reads CASSVEGLAVAGELFF. CDR3 nucleotides: TGTGCCAGCAGCGTAGAGGGACTAGCGGTCGCCGGGGAGCTGTTTTTT.

CDR3 in amino acids: CASSPRGGSWETQYF. For the CDR3, the DNA is TGTGCCAGCAGCCCCAGGGGGGGCTCCTGGGAGACCCAGTACTTC. The V and J genes are TRBV7-9 and TRBJ2-5; possibly TRBD1 or TRBD2 for D (7 bases each). The V end was cut by 5 bases, the J end by 5 bases, with 18 bases between. The length of the CDR3 is 15 residues. Germline V lookup: CDR1 SEHNR, CDR2 FQNEAQ (reference sequence).

Here the CDR3 DNA reads TGTGCCAGCAGTGAAAGGGCCAGATTATCTGGAAACACCATATATTTT. Protein product: CASSERARLSGNTIYF. The chain recombines TRBV6-1 with TRBJ1-3; no definite D call. The germline CDR1 and CDR2 sequences are MNHNS and SASEGT. This CDR3 comprises 16 residues. V was trimmed by 2 bases and J by 1 base, leaving 12 bases between them.

The chain joins TRBV5-1 to TRBJ2-2; perhaps TRBD1 as D (7 bases). Germline CDR1 is SGHRS and CDR2 is YFSETQ. V gave up 5 bases and J gave up 3 bases, with 11 bases separating them. The CDR3 consists of 14 residues. Here the CDR3 DNA reads TGCGCCAGCAGGGGCAGGGGGGACACCGGGGAGCTGTTTTTT. The encoded protein is CASRGRGDTGELFF.